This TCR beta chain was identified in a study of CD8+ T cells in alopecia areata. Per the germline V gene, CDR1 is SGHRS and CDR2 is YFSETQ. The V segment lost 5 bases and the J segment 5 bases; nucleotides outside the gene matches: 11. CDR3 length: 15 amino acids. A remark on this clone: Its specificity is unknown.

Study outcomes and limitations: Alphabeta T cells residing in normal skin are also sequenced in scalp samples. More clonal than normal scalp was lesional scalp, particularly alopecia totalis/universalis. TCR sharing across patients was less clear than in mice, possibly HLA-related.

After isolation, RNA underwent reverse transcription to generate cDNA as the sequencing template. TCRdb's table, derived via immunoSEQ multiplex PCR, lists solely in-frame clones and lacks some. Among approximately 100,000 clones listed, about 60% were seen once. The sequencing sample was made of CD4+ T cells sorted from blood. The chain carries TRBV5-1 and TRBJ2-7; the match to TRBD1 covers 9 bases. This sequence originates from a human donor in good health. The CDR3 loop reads CASRMPGTGMNEQYF. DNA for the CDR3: TGCGCCAGCAGAATGCCCGGGACAGGGATGAACGAGCAGTACTTC.